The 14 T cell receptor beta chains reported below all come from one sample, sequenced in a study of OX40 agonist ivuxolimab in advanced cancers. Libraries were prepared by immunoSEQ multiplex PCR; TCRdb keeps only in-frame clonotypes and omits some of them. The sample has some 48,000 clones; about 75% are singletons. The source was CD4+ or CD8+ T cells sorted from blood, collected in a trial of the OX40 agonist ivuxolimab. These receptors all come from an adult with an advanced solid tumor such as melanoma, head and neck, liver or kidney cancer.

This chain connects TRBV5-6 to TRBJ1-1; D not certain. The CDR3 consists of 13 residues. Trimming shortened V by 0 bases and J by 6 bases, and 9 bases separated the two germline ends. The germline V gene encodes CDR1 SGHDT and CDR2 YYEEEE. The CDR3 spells CASSLAIVSEAFF. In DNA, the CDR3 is TGTGCCAGCAGCTTGGCCATAGTCTCTGAAGCTTTCTTT.

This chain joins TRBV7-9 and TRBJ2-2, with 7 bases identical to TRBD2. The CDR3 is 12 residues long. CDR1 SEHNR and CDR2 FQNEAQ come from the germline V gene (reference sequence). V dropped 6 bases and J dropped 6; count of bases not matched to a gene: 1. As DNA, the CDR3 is TGTGCCAGCAGGGGAGGGGCCGGGGAGCTGTTTTTT. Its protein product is CASRGGAGELFF. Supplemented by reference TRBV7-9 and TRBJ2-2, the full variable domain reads DTGVSQNPRHKITKRGQNVTFRCDPISEHNRLYWYRQTLGQGPEFLTYFQNEAQLEKSRLLSDRFSAERPKGSFSTLEIQRTEQGDSAMYLCASRGGAGELFFGEGSRLTVL.

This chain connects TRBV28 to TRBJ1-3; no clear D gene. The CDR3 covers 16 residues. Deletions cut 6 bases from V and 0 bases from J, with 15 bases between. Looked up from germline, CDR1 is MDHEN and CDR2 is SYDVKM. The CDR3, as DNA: TGTGCCAGCAGCTCTGATGGACGTAGCTCTGGAAACACCATATATTTT. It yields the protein CASSSDGRSSGNTIYF.

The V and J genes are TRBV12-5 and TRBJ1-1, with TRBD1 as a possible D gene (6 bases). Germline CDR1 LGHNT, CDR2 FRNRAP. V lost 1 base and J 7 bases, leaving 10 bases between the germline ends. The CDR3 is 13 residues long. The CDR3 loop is CASGLATGLEAFF. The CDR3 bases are TGTGCTAGTGGTTTGGCAACAGGGCTTGAAGCTTTCTTT.

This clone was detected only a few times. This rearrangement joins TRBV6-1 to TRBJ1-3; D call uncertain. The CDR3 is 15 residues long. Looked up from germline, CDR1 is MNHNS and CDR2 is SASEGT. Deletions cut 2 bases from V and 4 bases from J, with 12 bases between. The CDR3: CASSEFGGIGNTIYF. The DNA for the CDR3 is TGTGCCAGCAGTGAATTTGGAGGAATCGGAAACACCATATATTTT.

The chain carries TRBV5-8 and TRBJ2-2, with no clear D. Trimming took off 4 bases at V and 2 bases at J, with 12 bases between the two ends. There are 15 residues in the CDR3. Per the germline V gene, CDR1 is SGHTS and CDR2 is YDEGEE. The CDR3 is CASSIPRVNTGELFF. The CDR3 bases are TGTGCCAGCAGCATCCCAAGGGTAAACACCGGGGAGCTGTTTTTT.

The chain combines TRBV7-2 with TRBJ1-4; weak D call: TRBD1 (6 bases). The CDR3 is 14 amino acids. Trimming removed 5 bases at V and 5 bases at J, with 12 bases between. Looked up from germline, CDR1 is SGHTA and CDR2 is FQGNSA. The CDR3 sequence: CASSQGYNNEKLFF. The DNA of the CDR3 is TGTGCCAGCAGCCAGGGGTATAACAATGAAAAACTGTTTTTT. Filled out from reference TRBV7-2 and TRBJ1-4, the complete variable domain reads GAGVSQSPSNKVTEKGKDVELRCDPISGHTALYWYRQSLGQGLEFLIYFQGNSAPDKSGLPSDRFSAERTGGSVSTLTIQRTQQEDSAVYLCASSQGYNNEKLFFGSGTQLSVL.

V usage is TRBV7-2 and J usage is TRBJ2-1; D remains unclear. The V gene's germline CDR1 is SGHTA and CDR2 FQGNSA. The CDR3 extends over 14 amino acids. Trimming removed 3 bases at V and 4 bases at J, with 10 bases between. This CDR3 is CASSFWQDYNEQFF. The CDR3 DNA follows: TGTGCCAGCAGCTTCTGGCAGGATTACAATGAGCAGTTCTTC.

The CDR3 DNA follows: TGCGCCAGCAGTGAGGGCCTAGCGGGGAGTGCCTACGAGCAGTACTTC. Amino acid sequence: CASSEGLAGSAYEQYF. The genes are TRBV10-1 and TRBJ2-5; 9 bases match TRBD2. The tail of the sequence fits TRBJ2-7 better, so the J call may be wrong. CDR1 and CDR2 (germline): WNHNN, SYGVQD (reference sequence). The CDR3 covers 16 residues.

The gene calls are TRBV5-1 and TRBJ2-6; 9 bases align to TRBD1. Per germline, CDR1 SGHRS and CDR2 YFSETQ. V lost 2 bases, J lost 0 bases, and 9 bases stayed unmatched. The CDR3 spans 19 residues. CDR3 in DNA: TGCGCCAGCAGCTTAGGGACAGGGAGCCGGGCCTCTGGGGCCAACGTCCTGACTTTC. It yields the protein CASSLGTGSRASGANVLTF.

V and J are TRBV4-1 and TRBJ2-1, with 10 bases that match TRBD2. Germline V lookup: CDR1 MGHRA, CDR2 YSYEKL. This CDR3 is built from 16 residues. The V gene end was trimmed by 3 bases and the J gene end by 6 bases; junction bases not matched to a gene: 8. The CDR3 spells CASSQELAGLPNEQFF. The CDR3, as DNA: TGCGCCAGCAGCCAGGAACTAGCGGGACTTCCCAATGAGCAGTTCTTC.

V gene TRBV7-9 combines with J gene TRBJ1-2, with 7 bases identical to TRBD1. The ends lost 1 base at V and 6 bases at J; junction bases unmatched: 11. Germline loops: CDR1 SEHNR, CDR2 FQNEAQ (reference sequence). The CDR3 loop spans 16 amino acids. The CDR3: CASSLGLLTGNNGYTF. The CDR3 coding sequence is TGTGCCAGCAGCTTAGGGCTTTTGACAGGGAACAATGGCTACACCTTC. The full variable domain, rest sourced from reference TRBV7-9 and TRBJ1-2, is DTGVSQNPRHKITKRGQNVTFRCDPISEHNRLYWYRQTLGQGPEFLTYFQNEAQLEKSRLLSDRFSAERPKGSFSTLEIQRTEQGDSAMYLCASSLGLLTGNNGYTFGSGTRLTVV.

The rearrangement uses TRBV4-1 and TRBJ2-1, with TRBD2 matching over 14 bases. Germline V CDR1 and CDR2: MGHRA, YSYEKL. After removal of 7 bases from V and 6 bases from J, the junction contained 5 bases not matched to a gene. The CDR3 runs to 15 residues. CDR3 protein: CASTRTSGRSNEQFF. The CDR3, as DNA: TGCGCCAGCACAAGGACTAGCGGGAGGTCCAATGAGCAGTTCTTC.

This CDR3 is CASSWDRRYNEQFF. CDR3 DNA: TGTGCCAGCAGCTGGGACAGACGTTACAATGAGCAGTTCTTC. The genes are TRBV5-6 and TRBJ2-1, with 7 bases that match TRBD1. The V gene's germline CDR1 is SGHDT and CDR2 YYEEEE. The junction had 4 bases not matched to a gene; V was cut back by 3 bases and J by 4 bases. The CDR3 runs 14 residues.